This is a list of T cell receptor beta chains from one sample in a study of T cell responses to AZD1222 COVID-19 vaccine. Assay used: immunoSEQ multiplex PCR; TCRdb lists only in-frame clones, some missing. The table includes 90,000 to 120,000 clones, nearly 90% detected once. The source was peripheral blood, collected 28 days after the second AZD1222 dose. These receptors were taken from an adult who received the AZD1222 COVID-19 vaccine. CDR3s include the opening cysteine and the closing phenylalanine or tryptophan. The D gene is left open where the match is weak. The size field is filled for only some rows; it gives once, few, many or a size class.

clone size: .
J gene: TRBJ2-5
D gene: .
V gene: TRBV11-3
CDR3 protein: CASSAGHSQETQYF
CDR3 DNA: TGTGCCAGCAGCGCCGGACATTCTCAAGAGACCCAGTACTTC

clone size: .
J gene: TRBJ1-2
D gene: TRBD1
V gene: TRBV9
CDR3 protein: CASSPSDRVYGYTF
CDR3 DNA: TGTGCCAGCAGCCCCTCGGACAGGGTCTATGGCTACACCTTC

clone size: .
J gene: TRBJ2-3
D gene: .
V gene: TRBV29-1
CDR3 protein: CSVFITDTQYF
CDR3 DNA: TGCAGCGTGTTTATCACAGATACGCAGTATTTT

clone size: .
J gene: TRBJ2-3
D gene: .
V gene: TRBV9
CDR3 protein: CASSAGQATDTQYF
CDR3 DNA: TGTGCCAGCAGCGCCGGTCAGGCTACAGATACGCAGTATTTT

clone size: .
J gene: TRBJ1-2
D gene: TRBD1
V gene: TRBV6-5
CDR3 protein: CASSLGQGVGYGYTF
CDR3 DNA: TGTGCCAGCAGTTTGGGACAGGGGGTCGGCTATGGCTACACCTTC

clone size: .
J gene: TRBJ1-2
D gene: TRBD1
V gene: TRBV7-8
CDR3 protein: CASFNPGQGRDGYTF
CDR3 DNA: TGTGCCAGCTTCAACCCGGGACAGGGAAGGGATGGCTACACCTTC

clone size: .
J gene: TRBJ2-5
D gene: TRBD2
V gene: TRBV12-5
CDR3 protein: CASGLGGQETQYF
CDR3 DNA: TGTGCTAGTGGCCTCGGGGGGCAAGAGACCCAGTACTTC

clone size: .
J gene: TRBJ1-2
D gene: .
V gene: TRBV19
CDR3 protein: CASRAILGGGYGYTF
CDR3 DNA: TGTGCCAGTAGAGCTATCTTGGGGGGCGGCTATGGCTACACCTTC

clone size: .
J gene: TRBJ2-7
D gene: TRBD2
V gene: TRBV10-3
CDR3 protein: CAISGGGMSGTYEQYF
CDR3 DNA: TGTGCCATCAGTGGGGGAGGGATGTCCGGGACCTACGAGCAGTACTTC

clone size: .
J gene: TRBJ1-1
D gene: .
V gene: TRBV10-3
CDR3 protein: CAIGYSNTEAFF
CDR3 DNA: TGTGCCATCGGCTACAGCAACACTGAAGCTTTCTTT

clone size: .
J gene: TRBJ2-5
D gene: TRBD2
V gene: TRBV7-2
CDR3 protein: CASSLGPWGAGALKTQYF
CDR3 DNA: TGTGCCAGCAGCTTAGGCCCCTGGGGAGCGGGGGCTTTAAAGACCCAGTACTTC

clone size: .
J gene: TRBJ2-1
D gene: .
V gene: TRBV10-3
CDR3 protein: CAISPGDSSYNEQFF
CDR3 DNA: TGTGCCATCAGTCCCGGCGACAGCTCCTACAATGAGCAGTTCTTC

clone size: .
J gene: TRBJ2-7
D gene: .
V gene: TRBV11-2
CDR3 protein: CASSTRRPTLDEQYF
CDR3 DNA: TGTGCCAGCAGCACCCGGCGGCCAACTCTAGACGAGCAGTACTTC

clone size: .
J gene: TRBJ2-1
D gene: .
V gene: TRBV5-5
CDR3 protein: CASSARWASNNEQFF
CDR3 DNA: TGTGCCAGCAGCGCCCGGTGGGCCAGCAACAATGAGCAGTTCTTC

clone size: .
J gene: TRBJ2-7
D gene: .
V gene: TRBV2
CDR3 protein: CASSRASRGHEQYF
CDR3 DNA: TGTGCCAGCAGTCGGGCTAGCCGGGGCCACGAGCAGTACTTC

clone size: .
J gene: TRBJ2-3
D gene: .
V gene: TRBV6-5
CDR3 protein: CASSSIQSTDTQYF
CDR3 DNA: TGTGCCAGCAGTTCCATACAGAGCACAGATACGCAGTATTTT

clone size: .
J gene: TRBJ2-1
D gene: TRBD2
V gene: TRBV4-3
CDR3 protein: CASSPQLAGGRNEQFF
CDR3 DNA: TGCGCCAGCAGCCCCCAGCTAGCGGGGGGGCGAAATGAGCAGTTCTTC

clone size: .
J gene: TRBJ1-2
D gene: .
V gene: TRBV27
CDR3 protein: CASSWSGGRLGGYTF
CDR3 DNA: TGTGCCAGCAGTTGGAGTGGGGGGCGTCTAGGTGGCTACACCTTC

clone size: .
J gene: TRBJ2-7
D gene: .
V gene: TRBV10-1
CDR3 protein: CASSESTRDEQYF
CDR3 DNA: TGCGCCAGCAGTGAGTCGACGAGGGACGAGCAGTACTTC

clone size: .
J gene: TRBJ1-1
D gene: .
V gene: TRBV20-1
CDR3 protein: CSVGQNTEAFF
CDR3 DNA: TGCAGTGTAGGACAGAACACTGAAGCTTTCTTT

clone size: .
J gene: TRBJ2-2
D gene: .
V gene: TRBV27
CDR3 protein: CASSLSSNTGELFF
CDR3 DNA: TGTGCCAGCAGTTTATCGAGTAACACCGGGGAGCTGTTTTTT

clone size: .
J gene: TRBJ2-7
D gene: TRBD1
V gene: TRBV6-2/TRBV6-3
CDR3 protein: CASSPGQATYEQYF
CDR3 DNA: TGTGCCAGCAGTCCGGGACAGGCTACCTACGAGCAGTACTTC

clone size: .
J gene: TRBJ1-2
D gene: .
V gene: TRBV28
CDR3 protein: CASSLNGYGYTF
CDR3 DNA: TGTGCCAGCAGTTTAAACGGCTATGGCTACACCTTC

clone size: once
J gene: TRBJ1-3
D gene: TRBD1
V gene: TRBV28
CDR3 protein: CASRPSGLRTGASGNTIYF
CDR3 DNA: TGTGCCAGCAGGCCCTCGGGACTTAGGACAGGGGCCTCTGGAAACACCATATATTTT

clone size: .
J gene: TRBJ2-5
D gene: .
V gene: TRBV27
CDR3 protein: CASSGGPQETQYF
CDR3 DNA: TGTGCCAGCAGCGGGGGGCCCCAAGAGACCCAGTACTTC

clone size: .
J gene: TRBJ2-1
D gene: TRBD2
V gene: TRBV9
CDR3 protein: CASSTSLERGANEQFF
CDR3 DNA: TGTGCCAGCAGCACCAGTCTGGAGCGGGGGGCAAATGAGCAGTTCTTC

clone size: .
J gene: TRBJ2-7
D gene: .
V gene: TRBV5-6
CDR3 protein: CASTARTVTYEQYF
CDR3 DNA: TGTGCCAGCACCGCCCGGACGGTCACCTACGAGCAGTACTTC

clone size: .
J gene: TRBJ1-2
D gene: TRBD1
V gene: TRBV6-5
CDR3 protein: CASRTTDRDYGYTF
CDR3 DNA: TGTGCCAGCAGAACAACGGACAGGGACTATGGCTACACCTTC

clone size: .
J gene: TRBJ1-4
D gene: .
V gene: TRBV7-9
CDR3 protein: CASSSLSTTNEKLFF
CDR3 DNA: TGTGCCAGCAGCTCCCTTTCGACAACTAATGAAAAACTGTTTTTT

clone size: .
J gene: TRBJ1-3
D gene: .
V gene: TRBV7-9
CDR3 protein: CASSPTEPPSGNTIYF
CDR3 DNA: TGTGCCAGCAGTCCAACGGAGCCTCCCTCTGGAAACACCATATATTTT

clone size: .
J gene: TRBJ2-7
D gene: .
V gene: TRBV4-1
CDR3 protein: CASSQVGPTGSYEQYF
CDR3 DNA: TGCGCCAGCAGCCAAGTGGGACCAACAGGGTCCTACGAGCAGTACTTC

clone size: .
J gene: TRBJ1-2
D gene: .
V gene: TRBV6-5
CDR3 protein: CASSYRGIGYGYTF
CDR3 DNA: TGTGCCAGCAGTTACAGGGGTATAGGTTATGGCTACACCTTC

clone size: .
J gene: TRBJ2-7
D gene: .
V gene: TRBV6-5
CDR3 protein: CASSPGISYEQYF
CDR3 DNA: TGTGCCAGCAGCCCAGGGATCTCCTACGAGCAGTACTTC

clone size: .
J gene: TRBJ1-6
D gene: .
V gene: TRBV5-1
CDR3 protein: CASSLAGTAYNSPLHF
CDR3 DNA: TGCGCCAGCAGCTTGGCCGGGACGGCCTATAATTCACCCCTCCACTTT

clone size: .
J gene: TRBJ2-7
D gene: .
V gene: TRBV4-3
CDR3 protein: CASSQFRFYEQYF
CDR3 DNA: TGCGCCAGCAGCCAATTCCGGTTCTACGAGCAGTACTTC

clone size: .
J gene: TRBJ1-2
D gene: .
V gene: TRBV9
CDR3 protein: CASSPRGGRSDYGYTF
CDR3 DNA: TGTGCCAGCAGCCCTAGGGGGGGCCGCTCGGATTATGGCTACACCTTC

clone size: .
J gene: TRBJ2-1
D gene: TRBD2
V gene: TRBV7-6
CDR3 protein: CASSLGTSGDNEQFF
CDR3 DNA: TGTGCCAGCAGCTTAGGGACTAGCGGGGACAATGAGCAGTTCTTC

clone size: .
J gene: TRBJ1-4
D gene: .
V gene: TRBV4-1
CDR3 protein: CASSQAGRNEKLFF
CDR3 DNA: TGCGCCAGCAGCCAAGCTGGCAGGAATGAAAAACTGTTTTTT

clone size: .
J gene: TRBJ1-5
D gene: .
V gene: TRBV2
CDR3 protein: CASSGGPLTNNQPQHF
CDR3 DNA: TGTGCCAGCAGTGGCGGGCCCCTGACGAACAATCAGCCCCAGCATTTT

clone size: .
J gene: TRBJ2-7
D gene: TRBD2
V gene: TRBV6-5
CDR3 protein: CATRDYSSYEQYF
CDR3 DNA: TGTGCCACCCGGGACTACTCCTCCTACGAGCAGTACTTC

clone size: .
J gene: TRBJ1-1
D gene: .
V gene: TRBV7-9
CDR3 protein: CASSWRQEAFF
CDR3 DNA: TGTGCCAGCAGCTGGCGACAGGAAGCTTTCTTT

clone size: .
J gene: TRBJ1-2
D gene: TRBD1
V gene: TRBV7-8
CDR3 protein: CASSLVPGQNYGYTF
CDR3 DNA: TGTGCCAGCAGCTTAGTCCCGGGACAGAACTATGGCTACACCTTC

clone size: .
J gene: TRBJ2-7
D gene: TRBD1
V gene: TRBV6-5
CDR3 protein: CASSYTGQGNYEQYF
CDR3 DNA: TGTGCCAGCAGTTACACTGGACAGGGCAACTACGAGCAGTACTTC

clone size: .
J gene: TRBJ2-7
D gene: .
V gene: TRBV6-2/TRBV6-3
CDR3 protein: CASSRAAVTYEQYF
CDR3 DNA: TGTGCCAGCAGCCGGGCGGCTGTGACCTACGAGCAGTACTTC

clone size: .
J gene: TRBJ1-2
D gene: TRBD1
V gene: TRBV6-4
CDR3 protein: CASKGQGEANYGYTF
CDR3 DNA: TGTGCCAGCAAAGGACAGGGGGAAGCTAACTATGGCTACACCTTC

clone size: .
J gene: TRBJ2-1
D gene: TRBD2
V gene: TRBV7-9
CDR3 protein: CASSLLPGGWNNEQFF
CDR3 DNA: TGTGCCAGCAGCTTGTTGCCGGGGGGGTGGAACAATGAGCAGTTCTTC

clone size: .
J gene: TRBJ1-2
D gene: TRBD1
V gene: TRBV25-1
CDR3 protein: CASSGGQGERDYGYTF
CDR3 DNA: TGTGCCAGCAGTGGGGGACAGGGGGAGCGGGACTATGGCTACACCTTC